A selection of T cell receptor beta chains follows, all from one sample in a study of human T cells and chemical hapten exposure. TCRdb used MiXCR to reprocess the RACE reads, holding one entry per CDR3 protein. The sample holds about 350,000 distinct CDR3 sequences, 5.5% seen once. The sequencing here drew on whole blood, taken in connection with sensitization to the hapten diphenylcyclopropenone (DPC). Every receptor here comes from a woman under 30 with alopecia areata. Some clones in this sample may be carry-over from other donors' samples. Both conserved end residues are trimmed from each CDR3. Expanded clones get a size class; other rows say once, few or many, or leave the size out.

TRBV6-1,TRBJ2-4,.,ASSEAGISLAKNIQY
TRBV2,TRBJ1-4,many,ASSEAPRGANEKLF
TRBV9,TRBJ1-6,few,ASSEQGVYSPLH
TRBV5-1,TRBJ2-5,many,ASSILPGGLQETQY
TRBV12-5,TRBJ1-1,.,ASGLPTGTVGTEAF
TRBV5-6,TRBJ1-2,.,ASRHGGMDYGYT
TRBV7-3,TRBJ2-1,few,ASSSLAQTGDEQF
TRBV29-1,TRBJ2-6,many,SVDDPRGSGANVLT
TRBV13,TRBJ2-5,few,ASSRQGGGETQY
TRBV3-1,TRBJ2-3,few,ASSSDSPKDTQY
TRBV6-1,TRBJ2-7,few,ASRTGNYEQY
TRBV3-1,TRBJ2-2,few,ASSPSPGQGLAGELF
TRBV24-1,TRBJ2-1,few,ATSDLYGQGYNEQF
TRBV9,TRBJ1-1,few,ASSSHDTEAF
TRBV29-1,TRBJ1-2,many,SVGAGEADGYT
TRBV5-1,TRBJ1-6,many,ASKPDQGQATDSPLH
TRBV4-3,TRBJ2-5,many,ASSQNKKETQY
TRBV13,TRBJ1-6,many,ASRNRGLSPLH
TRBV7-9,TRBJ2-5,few,ASSLLLTHFQETQY
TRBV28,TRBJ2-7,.,ASRSGQGSSYGY
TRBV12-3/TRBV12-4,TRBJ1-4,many,ASSLRQGAGNEKLF
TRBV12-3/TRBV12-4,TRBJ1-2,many,ASSLGPSPGIGYT
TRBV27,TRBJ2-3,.,ASSQTTKPGLAANTDTQY
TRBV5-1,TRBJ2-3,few,ASSVITGSDTQY
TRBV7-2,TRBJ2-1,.,ASSSRVLNNEQF
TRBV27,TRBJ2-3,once,ASSPPTGTTVDTQY
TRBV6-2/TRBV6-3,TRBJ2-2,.,ASTWGETGELF
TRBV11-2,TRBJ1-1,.,ASSLGFETGREAF
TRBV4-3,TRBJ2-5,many,ASSQDLGQGQETQY
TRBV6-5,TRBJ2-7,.,ASSRDSATYEQY
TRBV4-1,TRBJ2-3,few,ASSQEELTQY
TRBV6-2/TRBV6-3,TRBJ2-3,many,ASSPVTSADTQY
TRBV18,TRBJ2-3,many,ASSRGPSTDTQY
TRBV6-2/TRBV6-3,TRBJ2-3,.,ASSSPAGGQADTQY
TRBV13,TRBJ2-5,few,ASSPAGGTYQETQY
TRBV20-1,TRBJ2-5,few,SARSRKRIQETQY
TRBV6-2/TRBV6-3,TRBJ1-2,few,ASSSYSTTVPGVDT
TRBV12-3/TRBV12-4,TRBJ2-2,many,ASSPTSGANTGELF
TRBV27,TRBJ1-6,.,ASRTITYYNSPLH
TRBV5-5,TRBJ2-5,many,ASSLAGRSKRWAQY
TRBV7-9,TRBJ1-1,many,ASNLLRVEAF
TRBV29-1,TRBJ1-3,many,SVESTGSSGNTIY
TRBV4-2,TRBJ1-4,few,ASSQIQGGDEKLF
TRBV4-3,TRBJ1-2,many,ASSQDLNYGYT
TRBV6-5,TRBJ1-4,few,ASTNSRGLHKDEKLF
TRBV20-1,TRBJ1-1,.,SARKQGPNTEAF
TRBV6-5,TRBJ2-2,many,ASSWTGVGTGELF
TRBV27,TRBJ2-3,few,ASSSPSSRGRRDTQY
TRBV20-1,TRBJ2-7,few,SASGIGTGVYEQY
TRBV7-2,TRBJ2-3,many,ASSLGATDTQY
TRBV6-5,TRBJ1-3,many,ASSSGQRIGNTIY
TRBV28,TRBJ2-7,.,ASSSDRGNEQY
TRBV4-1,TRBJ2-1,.,ASSQEYTFWGTGSNNEQF